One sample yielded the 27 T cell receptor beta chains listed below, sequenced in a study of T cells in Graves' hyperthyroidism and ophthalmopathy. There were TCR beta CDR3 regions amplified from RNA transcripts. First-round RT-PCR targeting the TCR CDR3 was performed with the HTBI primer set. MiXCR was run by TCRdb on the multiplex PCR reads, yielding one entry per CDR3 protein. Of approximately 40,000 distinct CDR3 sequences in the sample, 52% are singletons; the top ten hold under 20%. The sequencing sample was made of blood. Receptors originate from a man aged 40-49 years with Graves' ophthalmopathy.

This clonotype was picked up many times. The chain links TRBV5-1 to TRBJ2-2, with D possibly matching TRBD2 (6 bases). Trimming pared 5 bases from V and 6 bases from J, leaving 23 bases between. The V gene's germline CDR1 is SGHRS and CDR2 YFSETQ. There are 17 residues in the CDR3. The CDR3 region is CASRNRLLGGEAGELFF. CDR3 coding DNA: TGCGCCAGCAGGAATAGACTTCTCGGCGGGGAGGCCGGGGAGCTGTTTTTT. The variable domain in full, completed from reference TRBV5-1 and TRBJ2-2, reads KAGVTQTPRYLIKTRGQQVTLSCSPISGHRSVSWYQQTPGQGLQFLFEYFSETQRNKGNFPGRFSGRQFSNSRSEMNVSTLELGDSALYLCASRNRLLGGEAGELFFGEGSRLTVL.

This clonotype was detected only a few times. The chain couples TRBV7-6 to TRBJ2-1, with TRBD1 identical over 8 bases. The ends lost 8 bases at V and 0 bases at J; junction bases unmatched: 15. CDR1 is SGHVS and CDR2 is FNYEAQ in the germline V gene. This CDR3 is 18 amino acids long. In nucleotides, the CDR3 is TGTGCCAGCGGAGTCGGGACAGGCCCCCTATCCTCCTACAATGAGCAGTTCTTC. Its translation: CASGVGTGPLSSYNEQFF.

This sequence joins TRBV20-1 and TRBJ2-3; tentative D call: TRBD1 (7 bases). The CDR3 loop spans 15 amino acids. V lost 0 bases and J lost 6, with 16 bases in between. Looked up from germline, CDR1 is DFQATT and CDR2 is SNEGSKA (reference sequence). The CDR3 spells CSARESGGIGDTQYF. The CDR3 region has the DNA TGCAGTGCTAGAGAGTCAGGGGGGATCGGGGATACGCAGTATTTT.

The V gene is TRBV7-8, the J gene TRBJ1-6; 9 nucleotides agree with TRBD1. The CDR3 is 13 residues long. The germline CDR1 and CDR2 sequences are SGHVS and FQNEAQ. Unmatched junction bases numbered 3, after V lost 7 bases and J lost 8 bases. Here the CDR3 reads CASTRTGDSPLHF. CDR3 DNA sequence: TGTGCCAGCACGCGGACAGGGGATTCACCCCTCCACTTT. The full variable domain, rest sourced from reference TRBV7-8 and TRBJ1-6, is GAGVSQSPRYKVAKRGQDVALRCDPISGHVSLFWYQQALGQGPEFLTYFQNEAQLDKSGLPSDRFFAERPEGSVSTLKIQRTQQEDSAVYLCASTRTGDSPLHFGNGTRLTVT.

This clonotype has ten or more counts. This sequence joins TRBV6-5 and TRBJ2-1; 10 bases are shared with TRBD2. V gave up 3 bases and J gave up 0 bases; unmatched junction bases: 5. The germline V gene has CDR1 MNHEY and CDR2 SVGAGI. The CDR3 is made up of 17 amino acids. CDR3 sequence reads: CASSYATSGRSYNEQFF. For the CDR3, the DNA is TGTGCCAGCAGTTATGCGACTAGCGGGCGCTCCTACAATGAGCAGTTCTTC.

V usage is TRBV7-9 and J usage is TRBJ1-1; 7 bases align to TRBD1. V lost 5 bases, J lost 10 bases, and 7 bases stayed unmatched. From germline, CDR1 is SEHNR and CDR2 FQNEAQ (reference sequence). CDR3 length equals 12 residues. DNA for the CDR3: TGTGCCAGCAGCAAGGGGGCCGCTGTAGCTTTCTTT. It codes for CASSKGAAVAFF.

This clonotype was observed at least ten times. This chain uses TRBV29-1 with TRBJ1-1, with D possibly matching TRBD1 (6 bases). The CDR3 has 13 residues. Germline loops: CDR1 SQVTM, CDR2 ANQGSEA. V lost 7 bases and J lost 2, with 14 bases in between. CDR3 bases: TGCAGCGCCGAGGGGGAAAGAAACACTGAAGCTTTCTTT. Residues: CSAEGERNTEAFF.

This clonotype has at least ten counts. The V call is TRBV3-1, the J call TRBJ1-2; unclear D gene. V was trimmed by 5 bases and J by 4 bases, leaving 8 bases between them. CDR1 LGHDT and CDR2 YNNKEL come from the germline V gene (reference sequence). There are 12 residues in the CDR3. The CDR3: CASSDFFYGYTF. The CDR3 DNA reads TGTGCCAGCAGCGACTTTTTCTATGGCTACACCTTC.

CDR3: CASSKFRQGNSSGYTF. The CDR3 bases are TGTGCCAGCAGTAAATTTCGCCAGGGGAACAGCTCCGGCTACACCTTC. The rearrangement links TRBV25-1 to TRBJ1-2; the D gene is possibly TRBD1 (6 bases). Germline V gene data show CDR1 as MGHDK and CDR2 as SYGVNS. This CDR3 comprises 16 residues. Trimming pared 5 bases from V and 8 bases from J, leaving 24 bases between.

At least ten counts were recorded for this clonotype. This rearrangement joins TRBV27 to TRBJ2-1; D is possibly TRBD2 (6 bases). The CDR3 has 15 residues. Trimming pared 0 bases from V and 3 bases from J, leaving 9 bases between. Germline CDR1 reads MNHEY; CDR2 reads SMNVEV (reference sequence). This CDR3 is CASSLSTGDYNEQFF. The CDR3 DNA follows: TGTGCCAGCAGTTTATCGACGGGAGACTACAATGAGCAGTTCTTC.

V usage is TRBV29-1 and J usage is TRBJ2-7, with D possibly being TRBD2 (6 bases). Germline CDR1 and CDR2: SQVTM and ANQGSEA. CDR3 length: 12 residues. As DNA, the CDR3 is TGCAGTTCGTCGGGAGAGGCCTACGAGCAGTACTTC. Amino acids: CSSSGEAYEQYF.

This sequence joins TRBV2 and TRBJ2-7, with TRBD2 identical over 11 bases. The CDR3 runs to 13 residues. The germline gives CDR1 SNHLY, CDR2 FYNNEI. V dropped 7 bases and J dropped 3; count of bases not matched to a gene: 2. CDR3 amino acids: CASKTSGDYEQYF. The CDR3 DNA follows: TGTGCCAGCAAGACTAGCGGGGACTACGAGCAGTACTTC.

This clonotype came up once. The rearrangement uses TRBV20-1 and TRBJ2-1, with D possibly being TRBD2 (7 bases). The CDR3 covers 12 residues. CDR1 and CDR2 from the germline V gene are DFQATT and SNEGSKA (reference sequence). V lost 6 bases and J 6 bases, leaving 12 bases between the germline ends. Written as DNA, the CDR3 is TGCAGTGCGGGGGGGGCCGCCAATGAGCAGTTCTTC. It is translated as CSAGGAANEQFF.

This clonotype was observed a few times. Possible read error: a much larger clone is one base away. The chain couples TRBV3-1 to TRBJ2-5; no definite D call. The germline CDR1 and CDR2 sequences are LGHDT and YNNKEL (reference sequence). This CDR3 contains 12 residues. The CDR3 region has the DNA TGTGCCAGCAGCCCCTTGCGAGAGGCCCAGTACTTC. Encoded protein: CASSPLREAQYF.

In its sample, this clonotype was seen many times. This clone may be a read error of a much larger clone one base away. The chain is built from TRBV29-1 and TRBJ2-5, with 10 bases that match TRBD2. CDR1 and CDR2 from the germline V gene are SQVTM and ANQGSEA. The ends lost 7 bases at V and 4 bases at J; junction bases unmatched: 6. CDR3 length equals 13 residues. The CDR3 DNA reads TGCAGCGCCGCAGCGGGGGGGGGAGAGACCCAGTACTTC. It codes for CSAAAGGGETQYF.

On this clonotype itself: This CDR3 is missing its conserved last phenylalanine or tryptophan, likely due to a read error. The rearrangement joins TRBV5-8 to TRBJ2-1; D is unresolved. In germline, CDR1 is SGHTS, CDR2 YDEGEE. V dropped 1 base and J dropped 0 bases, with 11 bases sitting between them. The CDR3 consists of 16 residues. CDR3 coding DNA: TGTGCCAGCAGCTTGAGGACCCCGAGCTCCTACAATGAGCAGTTCTCC. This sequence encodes CASSLRTPSSYNEQFS.

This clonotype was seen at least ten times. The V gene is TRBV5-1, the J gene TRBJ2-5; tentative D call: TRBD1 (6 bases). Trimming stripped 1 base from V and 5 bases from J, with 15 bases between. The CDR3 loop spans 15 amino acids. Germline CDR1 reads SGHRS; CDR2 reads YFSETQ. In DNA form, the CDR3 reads TGCGCCAGCAGCTTGTTTGGACAGCTAGGGGAGACCCAGTACTTC. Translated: CASSLFGQLGETQYF.

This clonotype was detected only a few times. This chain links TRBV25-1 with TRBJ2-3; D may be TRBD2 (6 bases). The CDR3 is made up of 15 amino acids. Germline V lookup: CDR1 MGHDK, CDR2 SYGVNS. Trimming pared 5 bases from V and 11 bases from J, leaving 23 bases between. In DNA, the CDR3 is TGTGCCAGCAGTATGATGCGGGGAGACTACAATGAGCAGTATTTT. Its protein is CASSMMRGDYNEQYF.

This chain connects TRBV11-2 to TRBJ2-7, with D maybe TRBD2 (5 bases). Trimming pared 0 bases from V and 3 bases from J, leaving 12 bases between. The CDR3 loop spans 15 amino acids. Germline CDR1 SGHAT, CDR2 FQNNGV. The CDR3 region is CASSLELLEHYEQYF. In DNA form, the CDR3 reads TGTGCCAGCAGCTTAGAGCTACTAGAGCACTACGAGCAGTACTTC.

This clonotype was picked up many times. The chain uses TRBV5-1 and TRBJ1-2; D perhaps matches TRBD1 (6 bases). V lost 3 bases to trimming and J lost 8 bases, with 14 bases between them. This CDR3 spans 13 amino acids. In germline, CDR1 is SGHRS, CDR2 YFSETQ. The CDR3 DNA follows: TGCGCCAGCAGCTACGACAGGACTTCCGGCTACACCTTC. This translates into CASSYDRTSGYTF.

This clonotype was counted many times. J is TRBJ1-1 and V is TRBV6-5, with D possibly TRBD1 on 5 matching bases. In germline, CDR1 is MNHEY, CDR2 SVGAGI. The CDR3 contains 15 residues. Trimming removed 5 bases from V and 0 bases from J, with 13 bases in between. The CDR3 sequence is CASSRRPGMNTEAFF. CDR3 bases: TGTGCCAGCAGTCGACGCCCAGGGATGAACACTGAAGCTTTCTTT.

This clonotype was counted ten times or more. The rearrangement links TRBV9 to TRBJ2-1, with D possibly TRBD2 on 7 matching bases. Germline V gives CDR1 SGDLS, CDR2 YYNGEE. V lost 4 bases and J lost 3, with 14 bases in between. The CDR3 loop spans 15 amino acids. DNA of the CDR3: TGTGCCAGCAGCCTCAGCGGGACACACTACAATGAGCAGTTCTTC. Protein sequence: CASSLSGTHYNEQFF.

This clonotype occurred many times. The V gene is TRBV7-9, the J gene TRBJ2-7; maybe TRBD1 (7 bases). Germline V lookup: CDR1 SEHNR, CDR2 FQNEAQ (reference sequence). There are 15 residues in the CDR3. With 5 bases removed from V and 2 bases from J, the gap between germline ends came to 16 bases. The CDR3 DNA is TGTGCCAGCAGCCCGAGGGCAGGGGGGACCTACGAGCAGTACTTC. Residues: CASSPRAGGTYEQYF.

The CDR3 sequence is CATLGGTSKETQYF. The CDR3 DNA follows: TGTGCCACCCTAGGTGGGACCTCGAAAGAGACCCAGTACTTC. This chain uses TRBV13 with TRBJ2-5, with D possibly being TRBD1 or TRBD2 (5 bases each). Germline V CDR1 and CDR2: PRHDT, FYEKMQ (reference sequence). V lost 10 bases to trimming and J lost 3 bases, with 18 bases between them. The CDR3 spans 14 residues.

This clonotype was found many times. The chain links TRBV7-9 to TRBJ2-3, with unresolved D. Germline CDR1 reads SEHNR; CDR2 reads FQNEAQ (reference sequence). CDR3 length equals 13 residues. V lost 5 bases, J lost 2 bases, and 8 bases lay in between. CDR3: CASSRDSTDTQYF. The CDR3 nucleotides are TGTGCCAGCAGCCGCGACTCCACAGATACGCAGTATTTT.

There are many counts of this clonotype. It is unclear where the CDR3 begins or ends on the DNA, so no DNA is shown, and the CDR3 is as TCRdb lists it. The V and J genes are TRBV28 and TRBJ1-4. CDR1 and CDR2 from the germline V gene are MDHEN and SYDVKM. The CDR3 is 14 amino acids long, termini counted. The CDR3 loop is CASSFGEGSGKLFF.

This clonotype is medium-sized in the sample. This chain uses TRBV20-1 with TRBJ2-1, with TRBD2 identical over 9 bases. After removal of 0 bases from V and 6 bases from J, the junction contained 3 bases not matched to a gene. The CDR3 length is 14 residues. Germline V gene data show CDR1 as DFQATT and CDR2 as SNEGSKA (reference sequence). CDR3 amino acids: CSARDGTSINEQFF. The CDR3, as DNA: TGCAGTGCTAGAGATGGGACTAGCATCAATGAGCAGTTCTTC.